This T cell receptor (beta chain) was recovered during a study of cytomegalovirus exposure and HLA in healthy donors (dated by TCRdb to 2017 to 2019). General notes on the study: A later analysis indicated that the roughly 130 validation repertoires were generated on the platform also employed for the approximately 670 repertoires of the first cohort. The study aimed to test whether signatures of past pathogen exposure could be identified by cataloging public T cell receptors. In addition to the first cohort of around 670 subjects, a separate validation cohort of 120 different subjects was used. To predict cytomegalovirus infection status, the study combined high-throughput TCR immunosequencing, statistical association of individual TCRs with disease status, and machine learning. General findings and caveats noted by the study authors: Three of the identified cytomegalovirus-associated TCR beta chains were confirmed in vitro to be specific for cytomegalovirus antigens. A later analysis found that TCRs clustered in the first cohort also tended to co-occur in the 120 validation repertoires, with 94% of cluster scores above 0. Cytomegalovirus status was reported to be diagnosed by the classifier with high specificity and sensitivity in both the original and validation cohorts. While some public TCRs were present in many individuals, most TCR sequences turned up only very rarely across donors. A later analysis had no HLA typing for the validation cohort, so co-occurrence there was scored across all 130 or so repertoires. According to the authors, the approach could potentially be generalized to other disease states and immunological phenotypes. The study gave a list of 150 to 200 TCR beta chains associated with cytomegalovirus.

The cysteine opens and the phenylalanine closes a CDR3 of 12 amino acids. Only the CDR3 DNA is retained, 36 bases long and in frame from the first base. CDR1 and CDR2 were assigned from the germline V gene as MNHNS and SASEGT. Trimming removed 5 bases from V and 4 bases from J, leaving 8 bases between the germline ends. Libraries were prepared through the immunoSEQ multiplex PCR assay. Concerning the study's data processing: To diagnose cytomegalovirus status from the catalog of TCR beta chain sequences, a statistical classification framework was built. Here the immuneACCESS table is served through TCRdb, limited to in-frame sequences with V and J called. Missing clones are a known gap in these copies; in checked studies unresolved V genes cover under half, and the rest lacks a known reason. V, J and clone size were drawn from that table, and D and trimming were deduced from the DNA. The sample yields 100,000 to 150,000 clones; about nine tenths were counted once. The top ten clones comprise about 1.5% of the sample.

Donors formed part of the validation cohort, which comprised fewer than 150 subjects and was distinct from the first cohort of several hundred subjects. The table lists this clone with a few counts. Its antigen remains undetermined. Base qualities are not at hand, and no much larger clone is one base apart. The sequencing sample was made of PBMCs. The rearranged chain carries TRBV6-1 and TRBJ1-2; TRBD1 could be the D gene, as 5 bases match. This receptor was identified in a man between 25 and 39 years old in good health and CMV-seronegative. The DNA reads TGTGCCAGCAGTCAGGGTTTCTATGGCTACACCTTC. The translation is CASSQGFYGYTF.